The table lists the clone carrying this T cell receptor beta chain with many counts. These data are taken from a study of T cells in Graves' hyperthyroidism and ophthalmopathy. Patients aged 18 to 65 had newly diagnosed hyperthyroidism that had lasted under 2 months. The blood sample was taken at first hyperthyroidism diagnosis, before any ophthalmopathy symptoms. Isolation of PBMCs was performed on about 10 ml fresh peripheral blood. The germline CDR1 and CDR2 sequences are DFQATT and SNEGSKA (reference sequence). This CDR3 contains 14 residues. V lost 0 bases to trimming and J lost 3 bases, with 11 bases between them. From RNA transcripts, TCR beta CDR3 regions were amplified. During a first-round RT-PCR of the TCR CDR3, the HTBI primer set was used. MiXCR, applied by TCRdb to the multiplex PCR reads, yields one record per CDR3 protein. The sample consists of about 360,000 distinct CDR3 sequences, around 16% of them appearing once.

The specimen sequenced was blood. This clonotype was sampled from a woman younger than 35 with Graves' hyperthyroidism that later progressed to Graves' ophthalmopathy. The chain combines TRBV20-1 with TRBJ2-5; weak D call: TRBD2 (6 bases). CDR3 sequence: CSARDFGSKETQYF. CDR3 coding DNA: TGCAGTGCTAGAGATTTCGGGAGCAAAGAGACCCAGTACTTC.